The next 29 T cell receptor beta chains were all read from a single sample in a study of Graves' ophthalmopathy and Graves' hyperthyroidism. RNA transcripts were the template, and TCR beta CDR3 regions were amplified from them. The first round was an RT-PCR with HTBI primers, and the second round was a multiplex PCR. One entry per CDR3 protein, called by TCRdb with MiXCR from the multiplex PCR reads. The sample consists of over a million distinct CDR3 sequences, about two fifths of them appearing once. The sample comprised peripheral blood or thyroid tissue (not recorded which). The source is an adult man with Graves' hyperthyroidism.

This clonotype was seen at least ten times. The rearrangement uses TRBV29-1 and TRBJ2-2, with 14 bases lining up with TRBD2. The V segment lost 6 bases and the J segment 3 bases; nucleotides outside the gene matches: 3. The CDR3 length is 15 residues. Germline V CDR1 and CDR2: SQVTM, ANQGSEA. The chain's CDR3 is CSVRTSGGYTGELFF. The DNA for the CDR3 is TGCAGCGTACGGACTAGCGGGGGGTACACCGGGGAGCTGTTTTTT.

In its sample, this clonotype was seen a few times. The chain employs TRBV19 and TRBJ1-6, with TRBD1 matching 8 bases. The CDR3 loop spans 14 amino acids. The V segment lost 5 bases and the J segment 8 bases; nucleotides outside the gene matches: 5. Germline V gene lookup returns CDR1 LNHDA and CDR2 SQIVND (reference sequence). For the CDR3, the DNA is TGTGCCAGTAGTCAAGCAGGGGGCGATTCACCCCTCCACTTT. Translated, it gives CASSQAGGDSPLHF.

The rearrangement joins TRBV11-3 to TRBJ1-1; perhaps TRBD1 as D (6 bases). V lost 5 bases and J lost 7, with 11 bases in between. CDR1 and CDR2 (germline): SGHNT, YENEEA. This CDR3 comprises 12 residues. CDR3 in DNA: TGTGCCAGCAGCCAGGGGCTGGGTGAAGCTTTCTTT. Protein: CASSQGLGEAFF.

This clonotype was seen more than once but under ten times. The CDR3 reads CASSYSEGRAAYEQYF. CDR3 nucleotide sequence: TGTGCCAGCAGTTACTCGGAGGGCAGGGCTGCCTACGAGCAGTACTTC. The V call is TRBV6-6, the J call TRBJ2-7; D is perhaps TRBD2 (6 bases). Germline values: CDR1 MNHNY, CDR2 SVGAGI (reference sequence). The CDR3 is made up of 16 amino acids. V was trimmed by 0 bases and J by 2 bases, leaving 14 bases between them.

With respect to this clonotype: Just one base apart from a much larger clone, this may be a read error. V gene TRBV20-1 combines with J gene TRBJ2-7, with D maybe TRBD1 (5 bases). In germline, CDR1 is DFQATT, CDR2 SNEGSKA (reference sequence). The CDR3 is 14 residues long. DNA of the CDR3: TGCAGTGCCGAAAAAGACAGCCTATCCTGCGAGCAGTACTTC. Its translation: CSAEKDSLSCEQYF.

This clonotype showed up just a few times. The chain joins TRBV28 to TRBJ2-7; the D call may be TRBD1 or TRBD2 (5 bases each). This CDR3 is built from 13 residues. The germline gives CDR1 MDHEN, CDR2 SYDVKM. The V end lost 6 bases, the J end lost 6 bases, and 15 bases lay between the germline ends. The CDR3 sequence: CASSLEGRSEQYF. For the CDR3, the DNA is TGTGCCAGCAGCCTAGAGGGGCGTAGCGAGCAGTACTTC.

The CDR3 loop is CASRLGLAEAFF. The CDR3 DNA reads TGTGCCAGCAGATTAGGTCTCGCTGAAGCTTTCTTT. The J gene is TRBJ1-1, the V gene TRBV10-3; D is ambiguous. This CDR3 region has 12 residues. The V end lost 10 bases, the J end lost 6 bases, and 15 bases lay between the germline ends. Germline V CDR1 and CDR2: ENHRY, SYGVKD.

DNA of the CDR3: TGTGCCAGCAGCCGGGGGGCCGGTCCCTACGAGCAGTACTTC. Its translation is CASSRGAGPYEQYF. The rearrangement joins TRBV7-3 to TRBJ2-7; D perhaps matches TRBD2 (7 bases). Germline-derived CDR1 and CDR2 are SGHTA and FQGTGA. The V end was cut by 5 bases, the J end by 2 bases, with 13 bases between. The CDR3 has 14 residues.

Many counts were recorded for this clonotype. The chain has TRBV19 and TRBJ2-5, with D perhaps being TRBD1 or TRBD2 (5 bases each). Trimming cost V 6 bases and J 5 bases, with 16 bases left between them. This CDR3 spans 14 amino acids. CDR1 and CDR2 from the germline V gene are LNHDA and SQIVND (reference sequence). The CDR3 is CASSLSGRRETQYF. Here the CDR3 DNA reads TGTGCCAGTAGCCTCTCGGGGCGTCGGGAGACCCAGTACTTC.

This clonotype occurred many times. The chain is built from TRBV10-3 and TRBJ1-1; D is unclear. The CDR3 extends over 13 amino acids. V lost 6 bases, J lost 4 bases, and 12 bases lay in between. In germline, CDR1 is ENHRY, CDR2 SYGVKD. The CDR3 protein is CAIRSEGGTEAFF. The CDR3, as DNA: TGTGCCATCAGATCGGAGGGAGGCACTGAAGCTTTCTTT.

This clonotype came up many times. Written as DNA, the CDR3 is TGTGCCACCCGGACAGGGGGCCAGAAAACTGAAGCTTTCTTT. It yields the protein CATRTGGQKTEAFF. This chain links TRBV10-3 with TRBJ1-1; 11 bases map to TRBD1. CDR3 size: 14 residues. V lost 10 bases to trimming and J lost 5 bases; unmatched junction nucleotides: 9. Germline loops: CDR1 ENHRY, CDR2 SYGVKD.

The CDR3 loop reads CASTSGTSGTQYF. The DNA of the CDR3 is TGCGCCAGCACTTCCGGGACTAGTGGGACCCAGTACTTC. The V gene is TRBV10-2, the J gene TRBJ2-5; 8 nucleotides agree with TRBD2. After removal of 7 bases from V and 7 bases from J, the junction contained 8 bases not matched to a gene. The CDR3 is 13 amino acids. Germline-derived CDR1 and CDR2 are WSHSY and SAAADI.

This clonotype was seen ten or more times. This chain uses TRBV5-1 with TRBJ1-6, with D possibly TRBD1 on 5 matching bases. The germline V gene encodes CDR1 SGHRS and CDR2 YFSETQ. V was shortened by 3 bases and J by 0 bases, with 13 bases between the two germline ends. This CDR3 is built from 17 residues. The CDR3 region is CASSWDGASSYNSPLHF. CDR3 bases: TGCGCCAGCAGCTGGGACGGAGCAAGCTCCTATAATTCACCCCTCCACTTT.

This chain uses TRBV7-2 with TRBJ1-5; maybe TRBD1 (6 bases). The germline gives CDR1 SGHTA, CDR2 FQGNSA. CDR3 size: 17 residues. V lost 5 bases, J lost 4 bases, and 21 bases lay in between. The CDR3 is CASSNWPRGAKNQPQHF. In DNA, the CDR3 is TGTGCCAGCAGCAACTGGCCCCGGGGGGCCAAAAATCAGCCCCAGCATTTT.

At least ten counts were recorded for this clonotype. The V call is TRBV7-8, the J call TRBJ2-7, with a weak D call TRBD2 (7 bases). The germline V gene encodes CDR1 SGHVS and CDR2 FQNEAQ. Between the trimmed V and J ends, which lost 2 bases and 3 bases, there was a span of 17 bases. This CDR3 region has 16 residues. The CDR3: CASSLSGASGDYEQYF. The CDR3 DNA reads TGTGCCAGCAGCTTATCAGGGGCTAGCGGAGACTACGAGCAGTACTTC.

In this sample, this clonotype turned up many times. This chain connects TRBV7-2 to TRBJ1-2, with D tentatively TRBD1 (6 bases). There are 17 residues in the CDR3. Trimming left V 3 bases short and J 4 bases short, with 21 bases between. Germline values: CDR1 SGHTA, CDR2 FQGNSA. CDR3 region: CASSFSGARVGLYGYTF. CDR3 bases: TGTGCCAGCAGCTTCTCGGGGGCCAGGGTCGGCCTCTATGGCTACACCTTC.

This clonotype was detected a few times. The junction departs from germline at one end; a sequencing error may be responsible. The rearrangement links TRBV10-3 to TRBJ2-7, with 9 bases lining up with TRBD2. The CDR3 covers 18 residues. Germline CDR1 is ENHRY and CDR2 is SYGVKD. The CDR3 DNA is TGTGCCAGCAGTTTAGGCACCCTCGGCGGGGGGGCGGCTCGGGAGCAGTACTTC. It yields the protein CASSLGTLGGGAAREQYF.

The J gene is TRBJ2-2, the V gene TRBV19; 9 bases match TRBD2. Unmatched junction bases numbered 3, after V lost 7 bases and J lost 0 bases. CDR1 is LNHDA and CDR2 is SQIVND in the germline V gene (reference sequence). This CDR3 has 15 residues. The CDR3 loop reads CASKAGGANTGELFF. The CDR3 region has the DNA TGTGCCAGTAAAGCGGGAGGCGCGAACACCGGGGAGCTGTTTTTT.

This clonotype appeared a few times. The rearrangement links TRBV6-6 to TRBJ1-1; no clear D. The germline V gene has CDR1 MNHNY and CDR2 SVGAGI (reference sequence). Deletions cut 1 base from V and 6 bases from J, with 9 bases between. This CDR3 comprises 13 residues. The CDR3 is CASSYYLGAEAFF. CDR3 coding DNA: TGTGCCAGCAGTTACTACCTGGGAGCTGAAGCTTTCTTT.

The J gene is TRBJ2-2, the V gene TRBV7-6, with TRBD2 identical over 7 bases. The CDR3 length is 17 residues. CDR1 is SGHVS and CDR2 is FNYEAQ in the germline V gene. J gave up 1 base and V 1 base, and 6 bases lay outside the gene matches. In nucleotides, the CDR3 is TGTGCCAGCAGCTTAGGCTTTTTAGCGGGGAACACCGGGGAGCTGTTTTTT. Translation: CASSLGFLAGNTGELFF.

This clonotype appeared a few times. The rearrangement uses TRBV9 and TRBJ2-7, with D perhaps TRBD1 or TRBD2 (5 bases each). Germline V gene sequence: CDR1 SGDLS, CDR2 YYNGEE. The V gene lost 4 bases and the J gene lost 0 bases, with 20 bases spanning the gap. This CDR3 has 17 residues. The CDR3 DNA sequence: TGTGCCAGCAGCCAAGATCCCAAAGGGACGAGCTCCTACGAGCAGTACTTC. Translation: CASSQDPKGTSSYEQYF.

This clonotype was seen at least ten times. The chain joins TRBV7-2 to TRBJ1-5; 11 positions match TRBD1. V gave up 5 bases and J gave up 6 bases; unmatched junction bases: 6. CDR1 is SGHTA, CDR2 FQGNSA, per germline. CDR3 length: 15 amino acids. Here the CDR3 DNA reads TGTGCCAGCAGCCCCATGGGACAGGGGGTTCAGCCCCAGCATTTT. Encoded protein: CASSPMGQGVQPQHF.

About this clonotype itself: A read error is possible here, since a much larger clone lies one base away. As DNA, the CDR3 is TGTGCCAGCAGCTCCCTAGCGGGAGTCCACTCCTACGAGCAGTGCTTC. As protein: CASSSLAGVHSYEQCF. The chain links TRBV7-9 to TRBJ2-7; 10 nucleotides match TRBD2. The length of the CDR3 is 16 residues. From germline, CDR1 is SEHNR and CDR2 FQNEAQ (reference sequence).

Ten or more counts support this clonotype. The chain couples TRBV20-1 to TRBJ2-5; D unclear. The germline CDR1 and CDR2 sequences are DFQATT and SNEGSKA (reference sequence). V gave up 1 base and J gave up 0 bases, with 3 bases separating them. The CDR3 is 12 amino acids. The chain's CDR3 is CSARGHQETQYF. For the CDR3, the DNA is TGCAGTGCTAGAGGGCACCAAGAGACCCAGTACTTC.

J is TRBJ1-2 and V is TRBV7-8; D is ambiguous. The V gene's germline CDR1 is SGHVS and CDR2 FQNEAQ. Trimming pared 4 bases from V and 4 bases from J, leaving 16 bases between. The CDR3 loop spans 15 amino acids. This chain's CDR3 is CASSSNEDGSYGYTF. The DNA of the CDR3 is TGTGCCAGCAGCTCAAACGAGGACGGGAGCTATGGCTACACCTTC.

This clonotype came up many times. The V call is TRBV6-5, the J call TRBJ1-6; D unclear. Trimming stripped 2 bases from V and 6 bases from J, with 11 bases between. CDR1 and CDR2 (germline): MNHEY, SVGAGI. The CDR3 covers 15 residues. This CDR3 reads CASSYGAVTNSPLHF. DNA for the CDR3: TGTGCCAGCAGTTACGGCGCAGTCACTAATTCACCCCTCCACTTT.

The rearrangement uses TRBV29-1 and TRBJ2-7; weak D call: TRBD1 (6 bases). CDR3 length equals 13 residues. Trimming stripped 7 bases from V and 1 base from J, with 14 bases between. Germline V lookup: CDR1 SQVTM, CDR2 ANQGSEA. In DNA form, the CDR3 reads TGCAGCGCCACGCCCGGACAGTCCTACGAGCAGTACTTC. This gives the protein CSATPGQSYEQYF.

This chain connects TRBV7-2 to TRBJ2-1, with D unresolved. Per the germline V gene, CDR1 is SGHTA and CDR2 is FQGNSA. The V and J ends lost 5 bases and 0 bases respectively, with 11 bases between them. The CDR3 covers 15 residues. The CDR3 nucleotides are TGTGCCAGCAGCCGAGACGTGAGCTCCTACAATGAGCAGTTCTTC. Translation: CASSRDVSSYNEQFF.

The rearrangement links TRBV12-3 or TRBV12-4 to TRBJ1-2, with a tentative D call TRBD1 (6 bases). The CDR3 totals 14 residues. V was cut by 2 bases and J by 8 bases, with 15 bases left in between. The CDR3 loop reads CASSLMGRGVGYTF. CDR3 DNA: TGTGCCAGCAGTTTAATGGGCAGGGGAGTCGGCTACACCTTC.